This is a list of T cell receptor beta chains from one sample in a study of HIV-infected patients and healthy controls. TCRdb itself ran the 5' RACE reads through MiXCR, one entry per CDR3 protein. The table has almost 25,000 distinct CDR3 sequences, under 9% seen once. The sample taken for sequencing was blood. The receptors stem from an adult in good health. Each CDR3 is given with its conserved first and last residue. Each record gives: V gene, clone size, D gene, J gene, CDR3 protein, CDR3 DNA. D genes are given only for firm matches. Size is stated for part of the rows, as once, few or many counts, or as a class when the clone is expanded.

V gene: TRBV7-2
clone size: .
D gene: .
J gene: TRBJ1-5
CDR3 protein: CASSLERALSSGSQHF
CDR3 DNA: TGTGCCAGCAGCTTAGAAAGGGCTCTAAGTAGTGGGTCCCAGCATTTT

V gene: TRBV12-3/TRBV12-4
clone size: many
D gene: .
J gene: TRBJ2-3
CDR3 protein: CASSLLDQPTVYF
CDR3 DNA: TGTGCCAGCAGTTTACTAGACCAACCTACCGTGTATTTT

V gene: TRBV12-3/TRBV12-4
clone size: few
D gene: .
J gene: TRBJ1-1
CDR3 protein: CASRHEGGHTEAFF
CDR3 DNA: TGTGCCAGCAGACACGAGGGGGGTCACACTGAAGCTTTCTTT

V gene: TRBV19
clone size: .
D gene: .
J gene: TRBJ1-5
CDR3 protein: CASSRGGVRYSNQPQHF
CDR3 DNA: TGTGCCAGTAGCCGGGGGGGGGTCCGGTATAGCAATCAGCCCCAGCATTTT

V gene: TRBV15
clone size: many
D gene: TRBD2
J gene: TRBJ2-5
CDR3 protein: CATSRKPVVAGGYQETQYF
CDR3 DNA: TGTGCCACCAGCAGGAAACCGGTGGTAGCGGGGGGCTACCAAGAGACCCAGTACTTC

V gene: TRBV24-1
clone size: many
D gene: .
J gene: TRBJ1-1
CDR3 protein: CATFYGGKTEAFF
CDR3 DNA: TGTGCCACCTTTTACGGAGGGAAGACTGAAGCTTTCTTT

V gene: TRBV29-1
clone size: few
D gene: .
J gene: TRBJ2-4
CDR3 protein: CSVEDRVLQYF
CDR3 DNA: TGCAGCGTTGAAGATAGGGTCCTGCAGTACTTC

V gene: TRBV5-6
clone size: .
D gene: .
J gene: TRBJ2-1
CDR3 protein: CASSFDREDEQFF
CDR3 DNA: TGTGCCAGCAGCTTTGACAGGGAGGATGAGCAGTTCTTC

V gene: TRBV4-2
clone size: .
D gene: .
J gene: TRBJ2-3
CDR3 protein: CASSPDGGEDTQYF
CDR3 DNA: TGTGCCAGCAGCCCGGACGGCGGGGAAGATACGCAGTATTTT

V gene: TRBV20-1
clone size: .
D gene: .
J gene: TRBJ2-7
CDR3 protein: CSARNPGSSYEQYF
CDR3 DNA: TGCAGTGCTAGGAACCCTGGAAGCTCCTACGAGCAGTACTTC

V gene: TRBV3-1
clone size: medium-sized
D gene: TRBD2
J gene: TRBJ2-1
CDR3 protein: CASSQDSGGAYNEQFF
CDR3 DNA: TGTGCCAGCAGCCAAGACAGCGGGGGGGCCTACAATGAGCAGTTCTTC

V gene: TRBV7-2
clone size: many
D gene: TRBD2
J gene: TRBJ2-3
CDR3 protein: CASSLLRGGGSTQYF
CDR3 DNA: TGTGCCAGCAGCCTACTTCGGGGGGGGGGAAGTACGCAGTATTTT

V gene: TRBV28
clone size: many
D gene: .
J gene: TRBJ2-1
CDR3 protein: CASSRQYNEQFF
CDR3 DNA: TGTGCCAGCAGTCGACAGTACAATGAGCAGTTCTTC

V gene: TRBV7-9
clone size: many
D gene: .
J gene: TRBJ1-1
CDR3 protein: CASNGPLNTEAFF
CDR3 DNA: TGTGCCAGCAATGGACCGCTGAACACTGAAGCTTTCTTT

V gene: TRBV18
clone size: .
D gene: .
J gene: TRBJ2-2
CDR3 protein: CASSPKTNTGELFF
CDR3 DNA: TGTGCCAGCTCACCAAAAACGAACACCGGGGAGCTGTTTTTT

V gene: TRBV20-1
clone size: medium-sized
D gene: .
J gene: TRBJ2-3
CDR3 protein: CSPVGNTDTQYF
CDR3 DNA: TGCAGTCCTGTTGGCAACACAGATACGCAGTATTTT

V gene: TRBV29-1
clone size: .
D gene: TRBD1
J gene: TRBJ2-5
CDR3 protein: CSVCLDRVETQYF
CDR3 DNA: TGCAGCGTATGCTTGGACAGGGTCGAGACCCAGTACTTC

V gene: TRBV2
clone size: medium-sized
D gene: .
J gene: TRBJ2-1
CDR3 protein: CASLFYSNEQFF
CDR3 DNA: TGTGCCAGCCTCTTTTACTCCAATGAGCAGTTCTTC

V gene: TRBV7-2
clone size: many
D gene: .
J gene: TRBJ1-2
CDR3 protein: CASSPGGARYGYTF
CDR3 DNA: TGTGCCAGCAGCCCGGGGGGCGCTCGGTATGGCTACACCTTC

V gene: TRBV2
clone size: .
D gene: TRBD2
J gene: TRBJ2-3
CDR3 protein: CASSNLGGGTDTQYF
CDR3 DNA: TGTGCCAGCTCCAATCTTGGGGGGGGCACAGATACGCAGTATTTT

V gene: TRBV14
clone size: many
D gene: TRBD1
J gene: TRBJ1-1
CDR3 protein: CASSPPRDRDPFFLNTEAFF
CDR3 DNA: TGTGCCAGCAGCCCCCCCCGGGACAGGGATCCATTCTTCTTGAACACTGAAGCTTTCTTT

V gene: TRBV30
clone size: many
D gene: .
J gene: TRBJ1-6
CDR3 protein: CAWRHRVGNSPLHF
CDR3 DNA: TGTGCCTGGAGGCACAGGGTCGGTAATTCACCCCTCCACTTT

V gene: TRBV20-1
clone size: .
D gene: TRBD1
J gene: TRBJ2-3
CDR3 protein: CSATDPDRGFPDTQYF
CDR3 DNA: TGCAGTGCCACCGACCCGGACAGGGGTTTCCCAGATACGCAGTATTTT

V gene: TRBV5-1
clone size: .
D gene: .
J gene: TRBJ2-7
CDR3 protein: CASSTLETRSEQYF
CDR3 DNA: TGCGCCAGCAGCACCCTAGAGACAAGGTCCGAGCAGTACTTC

V gene: TRBV5-1
clone size: many
D gene: TRBD2
J gene: TRBJ2-2
CDR3 protein: CASFPGERGYTGELFF
CDR3 DNA: TGCGCCAGCTTCCCCGGGGAGCGGGGGTACACCGGGGAGCTGTTTTTT

V gene: TRBV12-3/TRBV12-4
clone size: many
D gene: .
J gene: TRBJ1-1
CDR3 protein: CASSSIRETTFF
CDR3 DNA: TGTGCCAGCAGTTCCATCCGGGAAACGACTTTCTTT

V gene: TRBV28
clone size: many
D gene: TRBD1
J gene: TRBJ1-1
CDR3 protein: CASRPRQGRGAFF
CDR3 DNA: TGTGCCAGCAGACCTAGACAGGGGAGAGGGGCTTTCTTT

V gene: TRBV10-3
clone size: many
D gene: .
J gene: TRBJ2-6
CDR3 protein: CAISESIGPSGANVLTF
CDR3 DNA: TGTGCCATCAGTGAGTCGATCGGCCCCTCTGGGGCCAACGTCCTGACTTTC

V gene: TRBV20-1
clone size: many
D gene: TRBD1
J gene: TRBJ1-2
CDR3 protein: CSATGSSGYTF
CDR3 DNA: TGCAGTGCGACAGGGTCCTCTGGCTACACCTTC

V gene: TRBV4-2
clone size: many
D gene: TRBD2
J gene: TRBJ2-1
CDR3 protein: CASSQEELAGGRINEQFF
CDR3 DNA: TGTGCCAGCAGCCAAGAGGAACTAGCGGGGGGGCGGATCAATGAGCAGTTCTTC

V gene: TRBV7-2
clone size: many
D gene: .
J gene: TRBJ1-6
CDR3 protein: CASSLIAGNSPLHF
CDR3 DNA: TGTGCCAGCAGCTTAATAGCGGGAAATTCACCCCTCCACTTT

V gene: TRBV4-3
clone size: .
D gene: .
J gene: TRBJ2-7
CDR3 protein: CASSPDPTGYEQYF
CDR3 DNA: TGCGCCAGCAGCCCGGACCCGACAGGCTACGAGCAGTACTTC

V gene: TRBV20-1
clone size: many
D gene: .
J gene: TRBJ1-2
CDR3 protein: CSAGQYGYTF
CDR3 DNA: TGCAGTGCCGGACAGTATGGCTACACCTTC

V gene: TRBV5-1
clone size: few
D gene: TRBD2
J gene: TRBJ2-1
CDR3 protein: CASSFLSGGANEQFF
CDR3 DNA: TGCGCCAGCAGCTTCTTGAGCGGGGGGGCCAATGAGCAGTTCTTC

V gene: TRBV29-1
clone size: medium-sized
D gene: .
J gene: TRBJ2-4
CDR3 protein: CSVEDWSRGVAKNIQYF
CDR3 DNA: TGCAGCGTTGAAGATTGGAGCAGGGGGGTGGCCAAAAACATTCAGTACTTC

V gene: TRBV7-9
clone size: many
D gene: .
J gene: TRBJ1-4
CDR3 protein: CASRTRATNEKLFF
CDR3 DNA: TGTGCCAGCAGGACCAGGGCAACTAATGAAAAACTGTTTTTT

V gene: TRBV4-1
clone size: medium-sized
D gene: .
J gene: TRBJ2-7
CDR3 protein: CASSPQSLRDRSYEQYF
CDR3 DNA: TGCGCCAGCAGCCCACAGTCCCTACGAGATAGGTCCTACGAGCAGTACTTC

V gene: TRBV6-6
clone size: .
D gene: .
J gene: TRBJ1-4
CDR3 protein: CASYNTREKLFF
CDR3 DNA: TGTGCCAGCTATAACACGAGGGAAAAACTGTTTTTT

V gene: TRBV11-2
clone size: few
D gene: .
J gene: TRBJ2-1
CDR3 protein: CASSPPDFEQFF
CDR3 DNA: TGTGCCAGCAGCCCCCCCGACTTCGAGCAGTTCTTC

V gene: TRBV7-9
clone size: once
D gene: TRBD2
J gene: TRBJ2-1
CDR3 protein: CASSVRGGLDNNEQFF
CDR3 DNA: TGTGCCAGCAGCGTGCGTGGGGGACTAGATAACAATGAGCAGTTCTTC

V gene: TRBV29-1
clone size: many
D gene: .
J gene: TRBJ1-1
CDR3 protein: CSVDGPTEAFF
CDR3 DNA: TGCAGCGTTGACGGACCCACTGAAGCTTTCTTT

V gene: TRBV6-2/TRBV6-3
clone size: many
D gene: TRBD2
J gene: TRBJ2-1
CDR3 protein: CASSYHTSGGARNEQFF
CDR3 DNA: TGTGCCAGCAGTTATCACACTAGCGGGGGGGCTAGGAATGAGCAGTTCTTC

V gene: TRBV5-5
clone size: many
D gene: TRBD1
J gene: TRBJ2-1
CDR3 protein: CASSLPAAGTGNYNEQFF
CDR3 DNA: TGTGCCAGCAGCTTGCCAGCTGCCGGGACAGGGAACTACAATGAGCAGTTCTTC

V gene: TRBV5-1
clone size: many
D gene: .
J gene: TRBJ1-2
CDR3 protein: CASSTRGVGYGYTF
CDR3 DNA: TGCGCCAGCAGTACCCGGGGAGTTGGGTATGGCTACACCTTC

V gene: TRBV19
clone size: .
D gene: .
J gene: TRBJ1-1
CDR3 protein: CASSIDSSTEAFF
CDR3 DNA: TGTGCCAGTAGTATAGACAGTTCCACTGAAGCTTTCTTT